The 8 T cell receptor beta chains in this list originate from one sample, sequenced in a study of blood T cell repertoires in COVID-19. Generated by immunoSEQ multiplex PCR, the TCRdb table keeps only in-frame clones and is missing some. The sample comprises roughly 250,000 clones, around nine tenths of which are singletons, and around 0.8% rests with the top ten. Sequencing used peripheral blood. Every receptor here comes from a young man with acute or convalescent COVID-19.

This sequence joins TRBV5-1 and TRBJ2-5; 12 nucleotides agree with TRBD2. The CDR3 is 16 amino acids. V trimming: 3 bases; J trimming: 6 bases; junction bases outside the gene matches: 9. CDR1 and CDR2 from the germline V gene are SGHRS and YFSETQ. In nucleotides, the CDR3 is TGCGCCAGCAGCTCGAATCCTAGCGGGAGGGCTAAGACCCAGTACTTC. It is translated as CASSSNPSGRAKTQYF.

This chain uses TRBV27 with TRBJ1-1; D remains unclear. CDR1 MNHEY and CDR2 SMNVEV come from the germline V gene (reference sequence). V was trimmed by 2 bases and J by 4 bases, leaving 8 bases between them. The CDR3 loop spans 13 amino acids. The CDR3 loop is CASSLTQSTEAFF. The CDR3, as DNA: TGTGCCAGCAGTTTAACACAGAGCACTGAAGCTTTCTTT.

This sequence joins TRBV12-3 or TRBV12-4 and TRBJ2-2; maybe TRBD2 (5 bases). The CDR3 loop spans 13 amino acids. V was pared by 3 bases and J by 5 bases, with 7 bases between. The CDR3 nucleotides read TGTGCCAGCAGTTTCGGGAAAACCGGGGAGCTGTTTTTT. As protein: CASSFGKTGELFF.

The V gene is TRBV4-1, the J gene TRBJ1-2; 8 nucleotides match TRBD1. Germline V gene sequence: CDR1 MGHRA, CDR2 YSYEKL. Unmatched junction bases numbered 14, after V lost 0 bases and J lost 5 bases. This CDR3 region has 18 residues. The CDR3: CASSQEGRTGTNWYGYTF. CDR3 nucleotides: TGCGCCAGCAGCCAAGAGGGACGGACAGGGACAAATTGGTATGGCTACACCTTC.

The CDR3 loop reads CATSPLAGFYNEQFF. The CDR3 region has the DNA TGTGCCACCAGCCCTTTAGCGGGGTTTTACAATGAGCAGTTCTTC. This chain joins TRBV15 and TRBJ2-1; 8 nucleotides line up with TRBD2. CDR1 is LNHNV and CDR2 is YYDKDF in the germline V gene (reference sequence). Trimming took 5 bases from V and 4 from J; bases not matched to a gene: 7. This CDR3 comprises 15 residues.

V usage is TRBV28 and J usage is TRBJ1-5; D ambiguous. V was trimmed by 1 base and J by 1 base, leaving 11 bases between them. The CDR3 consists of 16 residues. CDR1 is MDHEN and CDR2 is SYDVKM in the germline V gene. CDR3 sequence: CASSLYPGSSNQPQHF. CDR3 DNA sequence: TGTGCCAGCAGTTTATATCCAGGTTCGAGCAATCAGCCCCAGCATTTT.

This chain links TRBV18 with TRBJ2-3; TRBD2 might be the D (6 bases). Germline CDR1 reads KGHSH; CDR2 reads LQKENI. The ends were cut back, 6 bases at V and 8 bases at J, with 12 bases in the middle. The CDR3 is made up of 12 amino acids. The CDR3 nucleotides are TGTGCCAGCTCGGGGGGACCCCCTACGCAGTATTTT. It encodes CASSGGPPTQYF.

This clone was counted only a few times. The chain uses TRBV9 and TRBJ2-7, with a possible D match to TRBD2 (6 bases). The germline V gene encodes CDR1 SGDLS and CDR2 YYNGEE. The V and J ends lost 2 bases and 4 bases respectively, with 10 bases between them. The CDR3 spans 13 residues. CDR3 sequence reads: CASSVNSGYEQYF. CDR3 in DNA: TGTGCCAGCAGCGTTAATAGCGGTTACGAGCAGTACTTC.